This TCR beta chain was retrieved from a study of identical twins. General study points: Analyses of zero insertions could, in part, be confounded by invariant MAIT and iNKT cells.

CDR1 is MGHRA and CDR2 is YSYEKL in the germline V gene. Between the trimmed V and J ends, which lost 2 bases and 9 bases, there was a span of 11 bases. The CDR3 sequence is 13 residues long. The cDNA had a unique molecular identifier and a template-switch universal primer site. In TCRdb, the 5' RACE reads were re-called with MiXCR into one record per CDR3 protein. Here the sample spans some 250,000 distinct CDR3 sequences, 5% to 7% being singletons. Note on this clonotype: The antigen remains unidentified.

In every case, the donor was a healthy Caucasian. This sample was also put to use in a study of T cells expressing NK-cell markers. From that report: The sorts in several experiments were restricted to alpha-beta TCR T cells by an anti-gamma-delta TCR antibody.

This TCR was recovered from a woman younger than 30 in good health. The chain employs TRBV4-1 and TRBJ2-1; D is unresolved. The sequenced sample was CD8+ T cells sorted from blood. CDR3 nucleotide sequence: TGCGCCAGCAGCCAATCCCCGGGCCTTGAGCAGTTCTTC. It is translated as CASSQSPGLEQFF.